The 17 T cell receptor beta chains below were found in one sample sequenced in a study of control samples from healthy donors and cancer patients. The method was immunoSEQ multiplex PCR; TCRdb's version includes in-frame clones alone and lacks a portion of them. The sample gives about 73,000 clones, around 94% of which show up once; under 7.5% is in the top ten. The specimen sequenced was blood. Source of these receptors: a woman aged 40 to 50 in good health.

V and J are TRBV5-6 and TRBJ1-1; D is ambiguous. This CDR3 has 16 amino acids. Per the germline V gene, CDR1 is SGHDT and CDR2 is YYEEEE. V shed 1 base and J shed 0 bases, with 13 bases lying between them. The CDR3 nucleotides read TGTGCCAGCAGCTTGTCCGTCTTTTTGATGAACACTGAAGCTTTCTTT. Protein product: CASSLSVFLMNTEAFF.

The DNA for the CDR3 is TGTGCCAGCAGCTTGAGCCCGAGGTCCTACAATGAGCAGTTCTTC. Protein sequence: CASSLSPRSYNEQFF. The J gene is TRBJ2-1, the V gene TRBV5-4, with D hard to call. From germline, CDR1 is SGHNT and CDR2 YYREEE (reference sequence). The CDR3 contains 15 residues. V was cut by 1 base and J by 1 base, with 9 bases left in between.

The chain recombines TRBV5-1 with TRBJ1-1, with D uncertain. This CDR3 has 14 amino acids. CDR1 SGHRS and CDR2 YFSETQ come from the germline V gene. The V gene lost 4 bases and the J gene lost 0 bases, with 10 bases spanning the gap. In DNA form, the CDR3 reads TGCGCCAGCAGCGTATCAGGTATGAACACTGAAGCTTTCTTT. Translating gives CASSVSGMNTEAFF.

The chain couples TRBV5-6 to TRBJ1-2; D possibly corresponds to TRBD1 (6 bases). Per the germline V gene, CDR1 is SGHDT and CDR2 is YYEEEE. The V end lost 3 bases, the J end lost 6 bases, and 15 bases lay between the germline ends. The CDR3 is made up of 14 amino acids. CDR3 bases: TGTGCCAGCAGCTCCCCAAGGGCAGGGGATGGCTACACCTTC. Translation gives CASSSPRAGDGYTF.

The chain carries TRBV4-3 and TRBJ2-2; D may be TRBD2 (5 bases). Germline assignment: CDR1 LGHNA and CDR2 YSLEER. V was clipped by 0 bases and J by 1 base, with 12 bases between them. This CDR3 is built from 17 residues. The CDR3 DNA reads TGCGCCAGCAGCCAAGATAGGTCAGGACTGAACACCGGGGAGCTGTTTTTT. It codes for CASSQDRSGLNTGELFF.

The CDR3 DNA is TGTGCCAGCAGCTTGATGGACAGACCCACCGGGGAGCTGTTTTTT. It specifies CASSLMDRPTGELFF. V and J are TRBV5-4 and TRBJ2-2; TRBD1 might be the D (6 bases). The CDR3 is made up of 15 amino acids. Trimming shortened V by 1 base and J by 4 bases, and 11 bases separated the two germline ends. Germline values: CDR1 SGHNT, CDR2 YYREEE (reference sequence).

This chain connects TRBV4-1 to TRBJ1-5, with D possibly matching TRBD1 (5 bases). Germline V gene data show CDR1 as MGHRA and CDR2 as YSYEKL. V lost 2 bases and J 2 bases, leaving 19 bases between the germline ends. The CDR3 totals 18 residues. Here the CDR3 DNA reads TGCGCCAGCAGCCAACCGGGAGGGGTCTCATGGGGCAATCAGCCCCAGCATTTT. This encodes CASSQPGGVSWGNQPQHF.

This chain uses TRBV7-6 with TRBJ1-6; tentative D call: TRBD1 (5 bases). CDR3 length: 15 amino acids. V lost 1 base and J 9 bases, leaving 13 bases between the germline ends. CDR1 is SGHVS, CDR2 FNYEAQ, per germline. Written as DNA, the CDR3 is TGTGCCAGCAGCTTAGTCCGGGGCTTTGGTTCACCCCTCCACTTT. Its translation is CASSLVRGFGSPLHF. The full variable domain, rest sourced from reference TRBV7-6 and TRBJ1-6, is GAGVSQSPRYKVTKRGQDVALRCDPISGHVSLYWYRQALGQGPEFLTYFNYEAQQDKSGLPNDRFSAERPEGSISTLTIQRTEQRDSAMYRCASSLVRGFGSPLHFGNGTRLTVT.

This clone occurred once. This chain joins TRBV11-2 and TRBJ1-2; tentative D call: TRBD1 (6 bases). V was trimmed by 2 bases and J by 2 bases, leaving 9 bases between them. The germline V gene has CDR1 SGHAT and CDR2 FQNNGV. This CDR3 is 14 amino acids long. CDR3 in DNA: TGTGCCAGCAGCTTAATTGGACAGAACTATGGCTACACCTTC. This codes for CASSLIGQNYGYTF.

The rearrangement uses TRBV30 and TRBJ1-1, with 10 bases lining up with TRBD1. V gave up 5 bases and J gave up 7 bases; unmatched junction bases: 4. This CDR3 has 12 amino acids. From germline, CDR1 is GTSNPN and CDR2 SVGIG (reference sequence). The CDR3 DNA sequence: TGTGCCTGGTCTGGACAGGGGGATGAAGCTTTCTTT. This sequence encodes CAWSGQGDEAFF.

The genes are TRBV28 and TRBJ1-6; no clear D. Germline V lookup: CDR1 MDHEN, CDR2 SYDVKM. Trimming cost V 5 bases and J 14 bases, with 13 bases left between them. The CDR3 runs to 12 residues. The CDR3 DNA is TGTGCCAGCAGTCCCCTAGTTAGATCCCTCCACTTT. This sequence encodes CASSPLVRSLHF.

Here the CDR3 reads CASTGQGATEQFF. The CDR3 nucleotides read TGTGCCAGTACGGGACAGGGCGCGACTGAGCAGTTCTTC. The chain combines TRBV19 with TRBJ2-1; 9 bases map to TRBD1. Germline values: CDR1 LNHDA, CDR2 SQIVND (reference sequence). This CDR3 has 13 residues. The trim removed 7 bases at V and 9 bases at J, leaving 7 bases unmatched.

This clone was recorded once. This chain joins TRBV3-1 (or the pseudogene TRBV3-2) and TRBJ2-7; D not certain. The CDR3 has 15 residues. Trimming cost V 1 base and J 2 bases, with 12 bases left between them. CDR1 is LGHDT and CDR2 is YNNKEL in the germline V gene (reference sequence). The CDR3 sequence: CASSQGRQAPYEQYF. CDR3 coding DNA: TGTGCCAGCAGCCAAGGACGGCAGGCCCCCTACGAGCAGTACTTC.

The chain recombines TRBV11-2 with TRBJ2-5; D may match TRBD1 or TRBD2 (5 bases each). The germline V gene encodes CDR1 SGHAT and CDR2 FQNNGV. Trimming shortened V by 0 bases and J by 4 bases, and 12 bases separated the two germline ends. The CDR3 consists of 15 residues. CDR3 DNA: TGTGCCAGCAGCTTAGAGGGGGTCCGGGGAGAGACCCAGTACTTC. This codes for CASSLEGVRGETQYF.

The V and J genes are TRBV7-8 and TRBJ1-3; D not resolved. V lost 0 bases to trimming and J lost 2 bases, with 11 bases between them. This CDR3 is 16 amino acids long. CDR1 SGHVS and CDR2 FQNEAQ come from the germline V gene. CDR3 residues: CASSLAFGGTGNTIYF. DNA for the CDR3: TGTGCCAGCAGCTTAGCGTTCGGAGGTACTGGAAACACCATATATTTT.

This chain's CDR3 is CASEIQSGLNTEAFF. The CDR3 nucleotides are TGTGCCAGTGAGATTCAATCAGGGCTGAACACTGAAGCTTTCTTT. The rearrangement links TRBV6-5 to TRBJ1-1; D might be TRBD1 (5 bases). The germline V and J ends were trimmed by 9 bases and 0 bases, with 17 bases remaining between them. The CDR3 extends over 15 amino acids. Germline V gives CDR1 MNHEY, CDR2 SVGAGI.

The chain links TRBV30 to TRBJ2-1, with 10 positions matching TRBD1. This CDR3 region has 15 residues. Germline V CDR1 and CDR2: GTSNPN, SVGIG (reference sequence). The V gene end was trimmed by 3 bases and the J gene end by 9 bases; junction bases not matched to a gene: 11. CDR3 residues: CAWSAGQGFGGEQFF. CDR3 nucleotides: TGTGCCTGGAGCGCGGGACAGGGGTTTGGTGGTGAGCAGTTCTTC.